This T cell receptor beta chain was sequenced for a study of blood T cell repertoires in COVID-19. Study summary: PBMCs, B-cell-depleted T cells, or T cells provided the cDNA or gDNA that made up the material.

Germline loops: CDR1 MNHEY, CDR2 SVGAGI. The CDR3 covers 15 residues. V lost 4 bases and J lost 0; bases outside the gene matches: 3. In the authors' workflow: It was from reference gene primer amplification that nucleated cell counts were estimated. The assay was immunoSEQ multiplex PCR, and TCRdb's table has in-frame clones only and misses some. For V, J and clone size, that table is used; D and trimming come from the DNA. The sample holds over 200,000 clones, over 80% seen once. The specimen sequenced was peripheral blood. The V and J genes are TRBV6-5 and TRBJ2-3, with 8 bases aligning to TRBD1. The origin of this receptor is a woman in her thirties with COVID-19, enrolled during active disease. CDR3 sequence reads: CASSFQGASTDTQYF. DNA for the CDR3: TGTGCCAGCAGTTTTCAGGGGGCTAGCACAGATACGCAGTATTTT.